This is a list of T cell receptor beta chains from one sample in a study of blood T cells in healthy people across ages. Each CDR3 protein is one row after TCRdb ran MiXCR on the 5' RACE reads. The sample records about 1,400,000 distinct CDR3 sequences, around 55% being singletons. Source material: blood. Receptors originate from a man aged 18 to 35 in good health. CDR3s include the opening cysteine and the closing phenylalanine or tryptophan. The D gene is left open where the match is weak. Size values are once, few and many counts, or a class for expanded clones, and some rows have none.

V gene: TRBV4-1
D gene: NA
clone size: few
J gene: TRBJ2-7
CDR3 DNA: TGCGCCAGCAGCCAAGATCGGGGGTCTACCTACGAGCAGTACTTC
CDR3 protein: CASSQDRGSTYEQYF

V gene: TRBV7-6
D gene: NA
clone size: NA
J gene: TRBJ2-1
CDR3 DNA: TGTGCCAGCAGCTTAGCGGGGGAACAGAGGGCGATTAGCTCCTACAATGAGCAGTTCTTC
CDR3 protein: CASSLAGEQRAISSYNEQFF

V gene: TRBV12-3/TRBV12-4
D gene: TRBD1
clone size: NA
J gene: TRBJ1-2
CDR3 DNA: TGTGCCAGCAGTCGGGGACAGGGGTTCAACGACTACACCTTC
CDR3 protein: CASSRGQGFNDYTF

V gene: TRBV6-5
D gene: TRBD2
clone size: NA
J gene: TRBJ2-3
CDR3 DNA: TGTGCCAGCAGGAAGCGGGGGGGCACAGATACGCAGTATTTT
CDR3 protein: CASRKRGGTDTQYF

V gene: TRBV7-9
D gene: TRBD2
clone size: NA
J gene: TRBJ2-3
CDR3 DNA: TGTGCCAGCAGCTTGCCGCCTTCGAGCGGGAGAGTGACAGATACGCAGTATTTT
CDR3 protein: CASSLPPSSGRVTDTQYF

V gene: TRBV19
D gene: TRBD1
clone size: NA
J gene: TRBJ1-6
CDR3 DNA: TGTGCCAGTGGGACAGACGACAGTGAAGCCCTCCACTTT
CDR3 protein: CASGTDDSEALHF

V gene: TRBV4-1
D gene: NA
clone size: few
J gene: TRBJ2-3
CDR3 DNA: TGCGCCAGCAGCCAAGATCGACAGCCAACAGATACGCAGTATTTT
CDR3 protein: CASSQDRQPTDTQYF

V gene: TRBV6-2/TRBV6-3
D gene: NA
clone size: NA
J gene: TRBJ2-7
CDR3 DNA: TGTGCCAGCAGTTACTTGTGGACAACCGAGCAGTACTTC
CDR3 protein: CASSYLWTTEQYF

V gene: TRBV12-3/TRBV12-4
D gene: NA
clone size: NA
J gene: TRBJ2-1
CDR3 DNA: TGTGCCAGCATGGGACATCAATCGGGTAATGAGCAGTTCTTC
CDR3 protein: CASMGHQSGNEQFF

V gene: TRBV12-3/TRBV12-4
D gene: NA
clone size: few
J gene: TRBJ2-7
CDR3 DNA: TGTGCCAGCAGTTTAGAGACCAGCGGCAGCTCCTACGAGCAGTACTTC
CDR3 protein: CASSLETSGSSYEQYF

V gene: TRBV29-1
D gene: NA
clone size: NA
J gene: TRBJ1-1
CDR3 DNA: TGCAGCGTCAAAAGGACCGGTGAAGCTTTCTTT
CDR3 protein: CSVKRTGEAFF

V gene: TRBV12-3/TRBV12-4
D gene: TRBD1
clone size: many
J gene: TRBJ1-1
CDR3 DNA: TGTGCCAGCAGGGACCAGGGGGCGATTTCTGAAGCTTTCTTT
CDR3 protein: CASRDQGAISEAFF

V gene: TRBV20-1
D gene: NA
clone size: NA
J gene: TRBJ1-2
CDR3 DNA: TGCAGTGCTGGGGTGGCCGGTAACTATGGCTACACCTTC
CDR3 protein: CSAGVAGNYGYTF

V gene: TRBV4-1
D gene: NA
clone size: few
J gene: TRBJ2-7
CDR3 DNA: TGCGCCAGCGCTTCGACAGAATCCTACGAGCAGTACTTC
CDR3 protein: CASASTESYEQYF

V gene: TRBV12-5
D gene: TRBD2
clone size: NA
J gene: TRBJ2-1
CDR3 DNA: TGTGCTAGTGGTTTGGGTAGCGGGGGGACGACCAATCAGCAGTTCTTC
CDR3 protein: CASGLGSGGTTNQQFF

V gene: TRBV7-9
D gene: NA
clone size: once
J gene: TRBJ1-2
CDR3 DNA: TGTGCCGGCAGTCTCATAACAGGGACTTCTGGCTACACCTTC
CDR3 protein: CAGSLITGTSGYTF

V gene: TRBV25-1
D gene: NA
clone size: NA
J gene: TRBJ2-1
CDR3 DNA: TGTGCCAGCAGTGAATTTGGCCTCAATGAGCAGTTCTTC
CDR3 protein: CASSEFGLNEQFF

V gene: TRBV28
D gene: NA
clone size: NA
J gene: TRBJ2-7
CDR3 DNA: TGTGCCAGCAGTTTAACACAGGCCAACTACGAGCAGTACTTC
CDR3 protein: CASSLTQANYEQYF

V gene: TRBV28
D gene: NA
clone size: NA
J gene: TRBJ2-2
CDR3 DNA: TGTGCCAGCAGTCCCCTCCCGGGGCGCGCTAACGCCGGGGAGCTGTTTTTT
CDR3 protein: CASSPLPGRANAGELFF

V gene: TRBV4-3
D gene: NA
clone size: few
J gene: TRBJ2-7
CDR3 DNA: TGCGCCAGCAGCCAAGAAGGACATGATGACTACGAGCAGTACTTC
CDR3 protein: CASSQEGHDDYEQYF

V gene: TRBV29-1
D gene: TRBD2
clone size: NA
J gene: TRBJ2-7
CDR3 DNA: TGCAGCGTCAATAGCGGGTCCTCCTACGAGCAGTACTTC
CDR3 protein: CSVNSGSSYEQYF

V gene: TRBV27
D gene: TRBD2
clone size: NA
J gene: TRBJ2-2
CDR3 DNA: TGTGCCAGCAGTACTAGCGGGACTAGCGGGCCCGGGGAGCTGTTTTTT
CDR3 protein: CASSTSGTSGPGELFF

V gene: TRBV6-5
D gene: NA
clone size: NA
J gene: TRBJ1-2
CDR3 DNA: TGTGCCAGCAGTTACGGACAGCCACCTAACTATGGCTACACCTTC
CDR3 protein: CASSYGQPPNYGYTF

V gene: TRBV10-3
D gene: NA
clone size: few
J gene: TRBJ2-5
CDR3 DNA: TGTGCCATCAGTGAATGGGGACCAATTCGCTCGCAAGAGACCCAGTACTTC
CDR3 protein: CAISEWGPIRSQETQYF

V gene: TRBV6-1
D gene: NA
clone size: NA
J gene: TRBJ2-1
CDR3 DNA: TGTGCCAGCAGTGATCCGGGACTTGTCAATGAGCAGTTCTTC
CDR3 protein: CASSDPGLVNEQFF

V gene: TRBV28
D gene: NA
clone size: NA
J gene: TRBJ2-7
CDR3 DNA: TGTGCCAGCAGCTCCCCGGTCCAAATGGGGTCCTACGAGCAGTACTTC
CDR3 protein: CASSSPVQMGSYEQYF

V gene: TRBV6-1
D gene: NA
clone size: NA
J gene: TRBJ1-1
CDR3 DNA: TGTGCCAGCCATGAAGGTTTGGGGCCAGTGAGACCGAACACTGAAGCTTTCTTT
CDR3 protein: CASHEGLGPVRPNTEAFF

V gene: TRBV25-1
D gene: TRBD2
clone size: NA
J gene: TRBJ2-2
CDR3 DNA: TGTGCCAGCAGTGGACTAGCGGGTGGGCCGGCGAACACCGGGGAGCTGTTTTTT
CDR3 protein: CASSGLAGGPANTGELFF

V gene: TRBV7-6
D gene: NA
clone size: NA
J gene: TRBJ1-1
CDR3 DNA: TGTGCCAGCAGCCCAACAGGGCGCGGTGAAGCTTTCTTT
CDR3 protein: CASSPTGRGEAFF

V gene: TRBV10-2
D gene: NA
clone size: few
J gene: TRBJ1-4
CDR3 DNA: TGCGCCAGCAGTGATCTCCTTGGACAAAATGAAAAACTGTTTTTT
CDR3 protein: CASSDLLGQNEKLFF

V gene: TRBV18
D gene: NA
clone size: few
J gene: TRBJ2-5
CDR3 DNA: TGTGCCAGCTCACCGGCGGCCCAAGAGACCCAGTACTTC
CDR3 protein: CASSPAAQETQYF

V gene: TRBV5-1
D gene: NA
clone size: few
J gene: TRBJ2-7
CDR3 DNA: TGCGCCAGCAGCTCCTGGACAGACTCCTACGAGCAGTACTTC
CDR3 protein: CASSSWTDSYEQYF

V gene: TRBV6-1
D gene: TRBD1
clone size: NA
J gene: TRBJ2-1
CDR3 DNA: TGTGCCAGCAGTGGGGGGACAGGGGCCTACAATGAGCAGTTCTTC
CDR3 protein: CASSGGTGAYNEQFF

V gene: TRBV9
D gene: NA
clone size: NA
J gene: TRBJ2-7
CDR3 DNA: TGTGCCAGCAGCGGCCCCCCAGGGGCGCTTGTCTACGAGCAGTACTTC
CDR3 protein: CASSGPPGALVYEQYF

V gene: TRBV7-6
D gene: NA
clone size: NA
J gene: TRBJ2-5
CDR3 DNA: TGTGCCAGCAGCGATACTGTGCAGACCCAGTACTTC
CDR3 protein: CASSDTVQTQYF

V gene: TRBV15
D gene: NA
clone size: NA
J gene: TRBJ1-1
CDR3 DNA: TGTGCCACCAGGGTGGGGACGGTTCACACTGAAGCTTTCTTT
CDR3 protein: CATRVGTVHTEAFF

V gene: TRBV10-3
D gene: NA
clone size: NA
J gene: TRBJ1-2
CDR3 DNA: TGTGCCATCAGTGACACTCGCTATGGCTACACCTTC
CDR3 protein: CAISDTRYGYTF

V gene: TRBV10-3
D gene: TRBD1
clone size: few
J gene: TRBJ1-2
CDR3 DNA: TGTGCCATCAGTGGACAGGGGGGCTATGGCTACACCTTC
CDR3 protein: CAISGQGGYGYTF

V gene: TRBV25-1
D gene: NA
clone size: once
J gene: TRBJ1-6
CDR3 DNA: TGTGCCAGCACGGGGACCGGAGTTTCACCCCTCCACTTT
CDR3 protein: CASTGTGVSPLHF

V gene: TRBV4-1
D gene: TRBD2
clone size: NA
J gene: TRBJ2-1
CDR3 DNA: TGCGCCAGCAGCCAAGGAGCGGGGGGACCCTATTACAATGAGCAGTTCTTC
CDR3 protein: CASSQGAGGPYYNEQFF

V gene: TRBV25-1
D gene: NA
clone size: NA
J gene: TRBJ2-5
CDR3 DNA: TGTGCCAGCAGTGAAGGGGCAGGGATAAGAGGGAAGACCCAGTACTTC
CDR3 protein: CASSEGAGIRGKTQYF

V gene: TRBV27
D gene: NA
clone size: NA
J gene: TRBJ1-6
CDR3 DNA: TGTGCCAGCAGTTTTATGGGTCTCAGCACCTATTCACCCCTCCACTTT
CDR3 protein: CASSFMGLSTYSPLHF

V gene: TRBV12-3/TRBV12-4
D gene: NA
clone size: few
J gene: TRBJ2-5
CDR3 DNA: TGTGCCAGCAGTTTAGTAGCGGAGAACCAAGAGACCCAGTACTTC
CDR3 protein: CASSLVAENQETQYF

V gene: TRBV11-2
D gene: NA
clone size: few
J gene: TRBJ2-6
CDR3 DNA: TGTGCCAGCAGACCAAATAAGGGAATTGGGGCCAACGTCCTGACTTTC
CDR3 protein: CASRPNKGIGANVLTF

V gene: TRBV9
D gene: NA
clone size: NA
J gene: TRBJ2-7
CDR3 DNA: TGTGCCAGCAGCGAGGAACCGACAGGCTACGAGCAGTACTTC
CDR3 protein: CASSEEPTGYEQYF

V gene: TRBV6-2/TRBV6-3
D gene: TRBD1
clone size: NA
J gene: TRBJ2-7
CDR3 DNA: TGTGCCAGCAGTTACGCCGGGACAGGGGGCTACGAGCAGTACTTC
CDR3 protein: CASSYAGTGGYEQYF

V gene: TRBV9
D gene: NA
clone size: NA
J gene: TRBJ1-2
CDR3 DNA: TGTGCCAGCAGCGTAGGGACCTATGATGGCTACACCTTC
CDR3 protein: CASSVGTYDGYTF

V gene: TRBV11-1
D gene: NA
clone size: NA
J gene: TRBJ2-6
CDR3 DNA: TGTGCCAGCAGCTTCCAGGACCCATCGGGGGCCAACGTCCTGACTTTC
CDR3 protein: CASSFQDPSGANVLTF